The following is a TCR beta chain sequence with its context. Here immunoSEQ multiplex PCR was the method, and the copy in TCRdb shows in-frame clones only, minus some. In the table there are 98,000 or so clones, more than 90% of which are singletons. These data come from a study of technical replicates of blood from a few donors. The V segment lost 2 bases and the J segment 7 bases; nucleotides outside the gene matches: 7. Germline lookup yields CDR1 KGHSH and CDR2 LQKENI. This CDR3 has 16 amino acids. The TCR sequence derives from a human donor in good health. This chain joins TRBV18 and TRBJ2-2; 10 bases line up with TRBD2. The sequenced sample was T cells isolated from PBMCs. As DNA, the CDR3 is TGTGCCAGCTCACCAAGGAGCGGGGGGGCCATCGGGGAGCTGTTTTTT. It yields the protein CASSPRSGGAIGELFF. The full variable domain, its missing parts supplied by reference TRBV18 and TRBJ2-2, is NAGVMQNPRHLVRRRGQEARLRCSPMKGHSHVYWYRQLPEEGLKFMVYLQKENIIDESGMPKERFSAEFPKEGPSILRIQQVVRGDSAAYFCASSPRSGGAIGELFFGEGSRLTVL.